The clone carrying this T cell receptor beta chain was seen a single time. Its antigen is currently unknown. These data belong to a study of cytomegalovirus exposure and HLA in healthy donors. Broader study findings: According to the study, roughly 160 TCR beta chains were cytomegalovirus-associated. The tendency of first-cohort TCR clusters to co-occur in the 100 to 150 validation repertoires emerged from a later analysis.

The donors formed part of the roughly 120-subject validation cohort, distinct from the roughly 700-subject first cohort. Assay used: immunoSEQ multiplex PCR; TCRdb lists only in-frame clones, some missing. The sample records tens of thousands of clones, roughly nine tenths being singletons. The germline V gene encodes CDR1 MNHNS and CDR2 SASEGT. The CDR3 extends over 14 amino acids. V trimming: 4 bases; J trimming: 6 bases; junction bases outside the gene matches: 5. The V gene is TRBV6-1, the J gene TRBJ2-1, with 8 bases aligning to TRBD2. The TCR originated in a man in his late teens or twenties in good health and CMV-seronegative. Sequenced material: PBMCs. As DNA, the CDR3 is TGTGCCAGCAGTGTGGTGACTAGCGTCAATGAGCAGTTCTTC. It is translated as CASSVVTSVNEQFF.